This T cell receptor (beta chain) was profiled in a study of cytomegalovirus exposure and HLA in healthy donors. Overall study context: Membership in the Caucasian-associated ancestry cluster was found for about 84% of 350 to 450 genotyped donors.

The PCR contained 60 Vbeta and 13 Jbeta primers. Clones were sequenced by immunoSEQ multiplex PCR, and TCRdb holds only the in-frame ones, with some missing. There are 150,000 or so clones in the sample; approximately 80% occur only once, and approximately 4% lies in the top ten. In its sample, this clone was seen once. What it binds is not known. Each donor was nominally healthy when sampled (though unrecorded immune exposures were likely). General study findings and limits: The study flagged about 150 TCR beta chains as cytomegalovirus-associated.

The V gene's germline CDR1 is MNHNS and CDR2 SASEGT. The CDR3 sequence is 16 residues long. Trimming left V 2 bases short and J 7 bases short, with 18 bases between. The clonotype was recovered from a woman aged 35 to 49 in good health and CMV-seronegative. The sequenced sample was PBMCs. The chain employs TRBV6-1 and TRBJ2-1; D is possibly TRBD2 (7 bases). The CDR3 spells CASSERGGTARNEQFF. In DNA, the CDR3 is TGTGCCAGCAGTGAAAGGGGGGGGACGGCCCGGAATGAGCAGTTCTTC.